The present TCR beta chain was sequenced within a study of PD-L1 blockade in urothelial cancer. Study-wide context: T cell content in blood samples showed a median of approximately 140,000.

The germline V gene has CDR1 SGHTA and CDR2 FQGNSA. V was clipped by 1 base and J by 9 bases, with 16 bases between them. The CDR3 has 14 amino acids. Patients yielded 1 to 8 samples each, pretreatment and on-treatment. The templates were synthetic TCR analogs, and they were spiked into each PCR. Only in-frame clones appear in the TCRdb table, and some are missing; sequencing was by immunoSEQ multiplex PCR. The data hold under 130,000 clones, with approximately 85% observed a single time. The sample in question was PBMCs, obtained around atezolizumab (anti-PD-L1) treatment. The J gene is TRBJ2-7, the V gene TRBV7-2; D remains unclear. The receptor was derived from a man aged 50 or older with urothelial cancer. CDR3 coding DNA: TGTGCCAGCAGCTTAGAGCCGGGTGCTAAAGGGCAGTACTTC. This sequence encodes CASSLEPGAKGQYF.